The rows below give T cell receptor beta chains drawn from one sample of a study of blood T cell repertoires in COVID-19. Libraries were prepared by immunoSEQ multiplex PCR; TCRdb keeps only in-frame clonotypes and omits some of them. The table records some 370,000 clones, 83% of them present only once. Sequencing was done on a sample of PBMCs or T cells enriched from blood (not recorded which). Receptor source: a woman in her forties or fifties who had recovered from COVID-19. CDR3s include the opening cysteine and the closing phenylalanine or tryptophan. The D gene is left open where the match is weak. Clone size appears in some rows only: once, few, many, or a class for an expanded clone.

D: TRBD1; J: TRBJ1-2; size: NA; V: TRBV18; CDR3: CASSPTDRVGYGYTF; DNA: TGTGCCAGCTCACCTACGGACAGGGTTGGCTATGGCTACACCTTC
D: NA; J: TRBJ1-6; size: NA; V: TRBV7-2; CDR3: CASSESGQPDSPLHF; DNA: TGTGCCAGCAGCGAATCGGGACAACCAGATTCACCCCTCCACTTT
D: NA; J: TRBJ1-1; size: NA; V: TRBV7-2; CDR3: CASSLYTGRGSNTEAFF; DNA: TGTGCCAGCAGCTTATACACAGGGAGAGGGTCGAACACTGAAGCTTTCTTT
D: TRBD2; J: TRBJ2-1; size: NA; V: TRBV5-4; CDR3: CASSLGTSGRRRNEQFF; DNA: TGTGCCAGCAGCTTGGGGACTAGCGGGAGAAGAAGGAATGAGCAGTTCTTC
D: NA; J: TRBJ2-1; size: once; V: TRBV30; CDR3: CAWGRTGLNEQFF; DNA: TGTGCCTGGGGACGGACTGGCCTCAATGAGCAGTTCTTC
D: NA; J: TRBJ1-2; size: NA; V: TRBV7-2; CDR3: CASSLDRGPLVYGYTF; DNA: TGTGCCAGCAGCTTAGATAGGGGCCCTCTGGTCTATGGCTACACCTTC
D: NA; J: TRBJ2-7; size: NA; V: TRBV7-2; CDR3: CASSRDGSSYEQYF; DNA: TGTGCCAGCAGCCGGGACGGGAGCTCCTACGAGCAGTACTTC
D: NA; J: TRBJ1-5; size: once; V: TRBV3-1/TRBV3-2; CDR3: CASSLRPDWQPQHF; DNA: TGTGCCAGCAGCCTGAGGCCGGACTGGCAGCCCCAGCATTTT
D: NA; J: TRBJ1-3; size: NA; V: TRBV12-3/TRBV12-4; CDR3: CASSLTLGNTIYF; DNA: TGTGCCAGCAGTTTAACTTTAGGAAACACCATATATTTT
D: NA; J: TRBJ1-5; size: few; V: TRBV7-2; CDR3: CASSLGPGFQPQHF; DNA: TGTGCCAGCAGCTTAGGACCAGGGTTTCAGCCCCAGCATTTT
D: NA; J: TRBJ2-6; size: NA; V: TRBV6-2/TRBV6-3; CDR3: CASSSGAGANVLTF; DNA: TGTGCCAGCAGTTCAGGGGCCGGGGCCAACGTCCTGACTTTC
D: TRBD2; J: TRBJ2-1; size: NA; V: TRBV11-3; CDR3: CASSSWLAGGLQFF; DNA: TGTGCCAGCAGTTCTTGGCTAGCGGGGGGCCTGCAGTTCTTC
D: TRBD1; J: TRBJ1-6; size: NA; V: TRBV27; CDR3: CASRQGAAVISPLHF; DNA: TGTGCCAGCAGACAGGGGGCCGCGGTAATTTCACCCCTCCACTTT
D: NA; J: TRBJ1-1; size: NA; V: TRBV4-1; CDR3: CASSRDGRNTEAFF; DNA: TGCGCCAGCAGCCGAGACGGGAGAAACACTGAAGCTTTCTTT
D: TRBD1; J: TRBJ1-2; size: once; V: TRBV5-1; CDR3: CASAGTATNYGYTF; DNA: TGCGCCAGCGCCGGGACAGCTACTAACTATGGCTACACCTTC
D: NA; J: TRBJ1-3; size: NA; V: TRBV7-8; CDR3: CASRLGHLNSGNTIYF; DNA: TGTGCCAGCAGGTTGGGACACCTAAACTCTGGAAACACCATATATTTT
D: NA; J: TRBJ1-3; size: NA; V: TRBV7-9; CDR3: CASSLVADAGNTIYF; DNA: TGTGCCAGCAGCTTAGTTGCGGATGCTGGAAACACCATATATTTT
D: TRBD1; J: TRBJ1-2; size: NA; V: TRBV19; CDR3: CASSRGTGDGYTF; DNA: TGTGCCAGTAGTCGAGGGACAGGGGATGGCTACACCTTC
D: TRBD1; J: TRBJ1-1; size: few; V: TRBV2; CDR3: CASSAGQDGRGAFF; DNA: TGTGCCAGCAGCGCCGGACAGGACGGGAGGGGAGCTTTCTTT
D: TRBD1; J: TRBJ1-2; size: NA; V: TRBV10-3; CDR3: CAIRGGTGDEGYTF; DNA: TGTGCCATCAGGGGGGGGACAGGGGACGAAGGCTACACCTTC
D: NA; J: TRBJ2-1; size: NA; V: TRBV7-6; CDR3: CASSLGTELSSYNEQFF; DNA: TGTGCCAGCAGCTTAGGAACGGAGCTGAGCTCCTACAATGAGCAGTTCTTC
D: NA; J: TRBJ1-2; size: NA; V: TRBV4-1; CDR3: CASSQDGTRVGF; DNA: TGCGCCAGCAGCCAAGATGGCACGAGGGTAGGCTTC
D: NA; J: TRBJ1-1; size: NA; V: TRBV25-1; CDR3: CASSGFSRTEAFF; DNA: TGTGCCAGCAGTGGTTTTTCGAGGACTGAAGCTTTCTTT
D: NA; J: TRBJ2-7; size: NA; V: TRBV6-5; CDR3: CASRGSAIQHEQYF; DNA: TGTGCCAGCCGGGGTTCGGCAATCCAACACGAGCAGTACTTC
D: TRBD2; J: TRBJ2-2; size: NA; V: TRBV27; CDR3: CASSLYVSTSNTGELFF; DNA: TGTGCCAGCAGTTTGTATGTTTCGACTAGCAACACCGGGGAGCTGTTTTTT
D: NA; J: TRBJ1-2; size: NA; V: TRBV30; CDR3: CAWSQGTNYGYTF; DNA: TGTGCCTGGAGTCAGGGGACTAACTATGGCTACACCTTC
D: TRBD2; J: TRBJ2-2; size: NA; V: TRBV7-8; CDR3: CASSFSGGVAGELFF; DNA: TGTGCCAGCAGCTTTTCCGGGGGGGTCGCCGGGGAGCTGTTTTTT
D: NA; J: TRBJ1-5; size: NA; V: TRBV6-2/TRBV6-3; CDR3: CASSYFRDQPQHF; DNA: TGTGCCAGCAGTTACTTCCGAGATCAGCCCCAGCATTTT
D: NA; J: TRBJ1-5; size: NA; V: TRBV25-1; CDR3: CASSEKRSLDQPQHF; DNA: TGTGCCAGCAGTGAGAAGCGGAGCCTGGATCAGCCCCAGCATTTT
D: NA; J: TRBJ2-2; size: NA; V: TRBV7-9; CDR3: CASRGEDTGELFF; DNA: TGTGCCAGCCGCGGGGAGGATACCGGGGAGCTGTTTTTT
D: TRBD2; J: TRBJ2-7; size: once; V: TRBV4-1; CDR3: CASSQVQGAGGPYEQYF; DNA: TGCGCCAGCAGCCAAGTTCAGGGTGCGGGAGGGCCGTACGAGCAGTACTTC
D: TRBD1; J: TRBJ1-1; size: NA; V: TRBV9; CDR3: CASSVGAGGTNTEAFF; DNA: TGTGCCAGCAGCGTAGGGGCAGGGGGGACGAACACTGAAGCTTTCTTT
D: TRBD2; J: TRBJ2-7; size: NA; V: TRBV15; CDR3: CATSSERPTRTSGSYEQYF; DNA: TGTGCCACCAGCAGCGAGAGACCTACGAGGACTAGCGGTTCCTACGAGCAGTACTTC
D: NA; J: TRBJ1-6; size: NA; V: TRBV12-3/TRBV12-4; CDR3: CASSFSANSPLHF; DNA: TGTGCCAGCAGTTTCTCTGCGAATTCACCCCTCCACTTT
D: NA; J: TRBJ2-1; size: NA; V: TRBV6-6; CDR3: CASSPQGGSYNEQFF; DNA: TGTGCCAGCAGTCCTCAGGGCGGCTCCTACAATGAGCAGTTCTTC
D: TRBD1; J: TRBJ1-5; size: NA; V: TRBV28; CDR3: CASRTMTGGQPQHF; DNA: TGTGCCAGCAGAACCATGACAGGGGGCCAGCCCCAGCATTTT
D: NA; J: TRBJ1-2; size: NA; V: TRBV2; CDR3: CASSRRVDSSSGYTF; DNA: TGTGCCAGCAGTCGTAGGGTGGACAGTAGTAGTGGCTACACCTTC
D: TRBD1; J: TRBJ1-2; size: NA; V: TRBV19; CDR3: CASHGTGGGKWGYTF; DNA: TGTGCCAGTCATGGGACAGGGGGCGGAAAGTGGGGCTACACCTTC
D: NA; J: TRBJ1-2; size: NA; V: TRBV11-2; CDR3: CASSFGVRGYTF; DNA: TGTGCCAGCAGCTTTGGGGTTCGGGGTTACACCTTC
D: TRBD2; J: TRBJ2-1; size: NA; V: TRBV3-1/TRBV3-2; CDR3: CASSQGMTSGSPNEQFF; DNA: TGTGCCAGCAGCCAAGGTATGACTAGCGGGTCCCCCAATGAGCAGTTCTTC